These 30 T cell receptor beta chains originate from one sample sequenced in a study of T-cell reconstitution after alpha-beta-depleted transplantation in children. As it was prepared, the TCRbeta library received unique molecular identifiers. MiXCR, run by TCRdb on the PCR reads, gives a single entry per CDR3 protein. Counted here are about 27,000 distinct CDR3 sequences, around 6.3% occurring once; the ten biggest clones make up around 7%. The input for sequencing was PBMCs, mostly from graft donor cells, taken 180 days after TCRalphabeta/CD19-depleted stem cell transplant. Receptor source: a male patient between 5 and 17 years old who had a stem cell transplant for acute myeloid leukemia, so the T cells may come from the graft donor.

This clonotype was detected only a few times. The chain uses TRBV19 and TRBJ2-1; 7 nucleotides line up with TRBD1. The CDR3 has 14 amino acids. Germline CDR1 LNHDA, CDR2 SQIVND (reference sequence). Trimming took 7 bases from V and 4 from J; bases not matched to a gene: 7. CDR3 amino acids: CASKDRKIYNEQFF. CDR3 nucleotide sequence: TGTGCCAGTAAGGACAGGAAAATATACAATGAGCAGTTCTTC.

At least ten counts were recorded for this clonotype. The gene calls are TRBV6-5 and TRBJ2-1, with D possibly being TRBD1 (5 bases). Trimming took off 7 bases at V and 1 base at J, with 17 bases between the two ends. Germline V lookup: CDR1 MNHEY, CDR2 SVGAGI. The CDR3 spans 16 residues. CDR3 residues: CASTSIQGFSYNEQFF. Here the CDR3 DNA reads TGTGCCAGCACCTCCATCCAGGGATTTTCCTACAATGAGCAGTTCTTC.

This clonotype was counted ten times or more. The chain combines TRBV12-3 or TRBV12-4 with TRBJ2-3; D is uncertain. The CDR3 length is 13 residues. The germline V and J ends were trimmed by 1 base and 6 bases, with 8 bases remaining between them. The CDR3 nucleotides read TGTGCCAGCAGTTTAGGGGTGGGTGATACGCAGTATTTT. Protein sequence: CASSLGVGDTQYF.

This clonotype is judged medium-sized. The chain joins TRBV5-1 to TRBJ2-1; 7 nucleotides line up with TRBD2. From germline, CDR1 is SGHRS and CDR2 YFSETQ. Trimming took 2 bases from V and 5 from J; bases not matched to a gene: 7. The CDR3 runs to 15 residues. CDR3 residues: CASSFRAGTHNEQFF. The CDR3 DNA is TGCGCCAGCAGCTTCCGAGCGGGAACGCACAATGAGCAGTTCTTC.

Note on this clonotype: This may be a read error, as it is one base from a much larger clone. The chain joins TRBV6-5 to TRBJ2-3, with D tentatively TRBD2 (5 bases). Germline V CDR1 and CDR2: MNHEY, SVGAGI. This CDR3 spans 11 amino acids. V was pared by 9 bases and J by 5 bases, with 9 bases between. This chain's CDR3 is CASKAGDTQYF. The CDR3 DNA is TGTGCCAGTAAGGCGGGAGATACGCAGTATTTT.

This clonotype was picked up many times. The CDR3 nucleotides read TGCAGTGCTAGAAACCAGGGGGGGGAGAATCAGCCCCAGCATTTT. Protein: CSARNQGGENQPQHF. The rearrangement uses TRBV20-1 and TRBJ1-5; 7 bases map to TRBD1. The V gene end was trimmed by 2 bases and the J gene end by 4 bases; junction bases not matched to a gene: 8. CDR3 length: 15 residues. Germline CDR1 and CDR2: DFQATT and SNEGSKA (reference sequence).

The sample holds a few counts of this clonotype. V usage is TRBV19 and J usage is TRBJ2-5, with 8 bases lining up with TRBD2. CDR3 length: 14 amino acids. Germline CDR1 is LNHDA and CDR2 is SQIVND (reference sequence). V gave up 5 bases and J gave up 4 bases; unmatched junction bases: 6. The CDR3 spells CASSPAAGGETQYF. DNA for the CDR3: TGTGCCAGTAGTCCCGCGGCGGGGGGAGAGACCCAGTACTTC.

This clonotype was seen many times. The chain joins TRBV6-1 to TRBJ2-2; D call uncertain. The CDR3 loop spans 13 amino acids. Looked up from germline, CDR1 is MNHNS and CDR2 is SASEGT. Trimming stripped 5 bases from V and 7 bases from J, with 11 bases between. CDR3 in amino acids: CASSPVVIGELFF. The DNA of the CDR3 is TGTGCCAGCAGTCCTGTAGTGATCGGGGAGCTGTTTTTT.

The chain carries TRBV12-3 or TRBV12-4 and TRBJ1-4; D remains unclear. CDR3 size: 18 residues. CDR3 amino acids: CTISLVVSPAIFYEKLFF. CDR3 nucleotides: TGTACCATCAGTTTAGTGGTCTCACCTGCTATTTTTTATGAAAAACTGTTTTTT.

This clonotype was recorded many times. The chain combines TRBV7-9 with TRBJ1-5, with a possible D match to TRBD1 (5 bases). Germline V CDR1 and CDR2: SEHNR, FQNEAQ (reference sequence). The germline V and J ends were trimmed by 8 bases and 4 bases, with 12 bases remaining between them. The CDR3 totals 13 residues. The CDR3, as DNA: TGTGCCAGCGTCGGAGGGGCAAATCAGCCCCAGCATTTT. This codes for CASVGGANQPQHF.

Many counts were recorded for this clonotype. The rearrangement uses TRBV6-2 or TRBV6-3 and TRBJ1-6; the D is unclear. The CDR3 sequence is 15 residues long. V dropped 7 bases and J dropped 0 bases, with 10 bases sitting between them. CDR1 is MNHEY, CDR2 SVGEGT, per germline. The CDR3 DNA is TGTGCCAGCAAGACACCCAGCTCCTATAATTCACCCCTCCACTTT. This gives the protein CASKTPSSYNSPLHF.

This clonotype has a count of ten or more. V is TRBV7-2 and J is TRBJ2-4; D may correspond to TRBD1 or TRBD2 (5 bases each). The germline gives CDR1 SGHTA, CDR2 FQGNSA. The CDR3 sequence is 14 residues long. V was trimmed by 4 bases and J by 9 bases, leaving 16 bases between them. CDR3 region: CASSYRDADGIQYF. As DNA, the CDR3 is TGTGCCAGCAGCTATCGGGACGCCGACGGCATTCAGTACTTC.

This clonotype was seen many times. The V call is TRBV28, the J call TRBJ1-4; the D gene is possibly TRBD1 (5 bases). The germline gives CDR1 MDHEN, CDR2 SYDVKM. The CDR3 is 12 residues long. The CDR3 DNA reads as TGTGCTCTAGGGGAGGTGGGTGAAAAACTGTTTTTT. It specifies CALGEVGEKLFF. The full variable domain, in which reference TRBV28 and TRBJ1-4 provide the parts outside the CDR3, is DVKVTQSSRYLVKRTGEKVFLECVQDMDHENMFWYRQDPGLGLRLIYFSYDVKMKEKGDIPEGYSVSREKKERFSLILESASTNQTSMYLCALGEVGEKLFFGSGTQLSVL.

This clonotype was counted at least ten times. The rearrangement uses TRBV19 and TRBJ2-1; TRBD2 matches 9 bases. J was trimmed by 11 bases and V by 5 bases; bases with no gene match: 4. CDR3 length: 12 amino acids. Per the germline V gene, CDR1 is LNHDA and CDR2 is SQIVND (reference sequence). The CDR3 region is CASSLAGDKQFF. The CDR3, as DNA: TGTGCCAGTAGTTTAGCGGGAGACAAGCAGTTCTTC.

This clonotype rates as medium-sized. V usage is TRBV7-2 and J usage is TRBJ2-3, with D hard to call. V lost 3 bases and J 6 bases, leaving 7 bases between the germline ends. The CDR3 has 12 amino acids. CDR1 and CDR2 (germline): SGHTA, FQGNSA. The CDR3 DNA reads TGTGCCAGCAGCTTGGCGGTGGATACGCAGTATTTT. Its protein is CASSLAVDTQYF.

This clonotype was recorded many times. This CDR3 reads CASRKWGANWPSSYNEQFF. CDR3 in DNA: TGTGCCAGCCGTAAATGGGGGGCGAATTGGCCCAGCTCCTACAATGAGCAGTTCTTC. J is TRBJ2-1 and V is TRBV27, with D perhaps given as TRBD1 or TRBD2 (6 bases each). This CDR3 spans 19 amino acids. Germline lookup yields CDR1 MNHEY and CDR2 SMNVEV (reference sequence). Trimming pared 8 bases from V and 0 bases from J, leaving 26 bases between.

The table lists this clonotype with many counts. This rearrangement joins TRBV5-1 to TRBJ1-2; D is perhaps TRBD1 (6 bases). The germline V gene encodes CDR1 SGHRS and CDR2 YFSETQ. This CDR3 comprises 16 residues. Trimming left V 4 bases short and J 2 bases short, with 18 bases between. The CDR3 coding sequence is TGCGCCAGCAGCCCGAATCCGCTCCAGGGGAACTATGGCTACACCTTC. This gives the protein CASSPNPLQGNYGYTF. Looking up the rest from reference TRBV5-1 and TRBJ1-2 gives the full variable domain: KAGVTQTPRYLIKTRGQQVTLSCSPISGHRSVSWYQQTPGQGLQFLFEYFSETQRNKGNFPGRFSGRQFSNSRSEMNVSTLELGDSALYLCASSPNPLQGNYGYTFGSGTRLTVV.

There are many counts of this clonotype. V and J are TRBV3-1 and TRBJ2-7, with 9 bases that match TRBD1. Trimming removed 4 bases from V and 4 bases from J; junction bases left unmatched: 2. The CDR3 is made up of 13 amino acids. Looked up from germline, CDR1 is LGHDT and CDR2 is YNNKEL (reference sequence). The CDR3 reads CASSRGQGYEQYF. The CDR3 region has the DNA TGTGCCAGCAGCCGGGGACAGGGATACGAGCAGTACTTC.

This clonotype was counted ten times or more. The V and J genes are TRBV20-1 and TRBJ2-3; 8 nucleotides match TRBD2. The CDR3 is 15 amino acids. The junction had 10 bases not matched to a gene; V was cut back by 0 bases and J by 8 bases. In germline, CDR1 is DFQATT, CDR2 SNEGSKA (reference sequence). CDR3 nucleotide sequence: TGCAGTGCTAGAGATGGGAGCGGGGGCTGGGGTACGCAGTATTTT. Protein product: CSARDGSGGWGTQYF.

This clonotype was observed many times. This rearrangement joins TRBV11-2 to TRBJ1-6; no firm D call. This CDR3 has 15 amino acids. The ends were cut back, 2 bases at V and 10 bases at J, with 15 bases in the middle. Germline V gives CDR1 SGHAT, CDR2 FQNNGV. The DNA of the CDR3 is TGTGCCAGCAGCTTAACGGGCGAGGGAGGGTCACCCCTCCACTTT. Its protein is CASSLTGEGGSPLHF.

This clonotype came up many times. The CDR3 sequence: CASSRPGLVIDEQFF. DNA of the CDR3: TGCGCCAGCAGCCGCCCGGGACTAGTGATCGATGAGCAGTTCTTC. The chain links TRBV4-3 to TRBJ2-1, with 8 bases that match TRBD2. With V trimmed by 4 bases and J by 8 bases, 10 bases remained unmatched. The CDR3 has 15 amino acids. CDR1 and CDR2 (germline): LGHNA, YSLEER.

In its sample, this clonotype was seen many times. The V call is TRBV11-1, the J call TRBJ1-1; D is possibly TRBD1 (6 bases). The CDR3 extends over 16 amino acids. V lost 6 bases and J 2 bases, leaving 19 bases between the germline ends. Per the germline V gene, CDR1 is SGHAT and CDR2 is FQDESV (reference sequence). The chain's CDR3 is CASSLFMTGANTEAFF. The CDR3 DNA is TGTGCCAGCAGTCTATTTATGACAGGCGCCAACACTGAAGCTTTCTTT.

This clonotype has ten or more counts. V and J are TRBV6-1 and TRBJ1-6; 8 bases are shared with TRBD1. The CDR3 spans 15 residues. Germline V gene data show CDR1 as MNHNS and CDR2 as SASEGT. The V segment lost 4 bases and the J segment 6 bases; nucleotides outside the gene matches: 5. The CDR3 DNA reads TGTGCCAGCAGTGGGGGGACAGGCAGTAATTCACCCCTCCACTTT. Translation: CASSGGTGSNSPLHF.

This clonotype was counted many times. This sequence joins TRBV12-3 or TRBV12-4 and TRBJ1-5; TRBD1 aligns across 8 bases. V lost 6 bases, J lost 7 bases, and 8 bases stayed unmatched. This CDR3 has 14 amino acids. CDR3 DNA sequence: TGTGCCAGCAGCCGGACAGGGATAGGGCAGCCCCAGCATTTT. Protein: CASSRTGIGQPQHF.

The J gene is TRBJ2-1, the V gene TRBV20-1, with 7 positions matching TRBD2. CDR1 is DFQATT and CDR2 is SNEGSKA in the germline V gene (reference sequence). The CDR3 length is 16 residues. The trim removed 7 bases at V and 6 bases at J, leaving 18 bases unmatched. DNA for the CDR3: TGCAGTGTCAGAGGGGAGGCTGCGGGAGCGAGCAATGAGCAGTTCTTC. It is translated as CSVRGEAAGASNEQFF.

In this sample, this clonotype turned up many times. The chain is built from TRBV6-5 and TRBJ2-2; D is ambiguous. This CDR3 has 19 amino acids. Trimming pared 0 bases from V and 3 bases from J, leaving 20 bases between. The germline V gene encodes CDR1 MNHEY and CDR2 SVGAGI. The CDR3 loop reads CASSYSSPHNLGYTGELFF. DNA of the CDR3: TGTGCCAGCAGTTACTCCTCGCCGCACAACCTTGGTTACACCGGGGAGCTGTTTTTT.

This clonotype has ten or more counts. V gene TRBV6-1 combines with J gene TRBJ2-7, with D possibly TRBD1 on 5 matching bases. Germline assignment: CDR1 MNHNS and CDR2 SASEGT. V lost 6 bases to trimming and J lost 0 bases, with 12 bases between them. The CDR3 runs to 14 residues. This CDR3 is CASSSTALSYEQYF. As DNA, the CDR3 is TGTGCCAGCAGCTCGACAGCCCTCTCCTACGAGCAGTACTTC.

This clonotype ranks as large. The gene calls are TRBV30 and TRBJ2-1; TRBD2 agrees at 8 bases. Germline trimming cut 5 bases from V and 5 bases from J; bases unmatched to any gene: 8. This CDR3 has 14 residues. The germline gives CDR1 GTSNPN, CDR2 SVGIG (reference sequence). CDR3 sequence reads: CAWSRGLGDNEQFF. Written as DNA, the CDR3 is TGTGCCTGGTCCCGGGGACTAGGAGACAATGAGCAGTTCTTC.

This clonotype was recorded at least ten times. The rearrangement uses TRBV7-3 and TRBJ2-7, with TRBD2 identical over 8 bases. V was clipped by 3 bases and J by 1 base; unmatched bases: 11. This CDR3 is built from 17 residues. Looked up from germline, CDR1 is SGHTA and CDR2 is FQGTGA. The CDR3 here is CASSFLPMAGGSYEQYF. CDR3 nucleotides: TGTGCCAGCAGCTTCTTGCCGATGGCGGGAGGATCCTACGAGCAGTACTTC.

At least ten counts were recorded for this clonotype. This chain uses TRBV28 with TRBJ1-5; D not certain. This CDR3 comprises 15 residues. Between the trimmed V and J ends, which lost 3 bases and 0 bases, there was a span of 9 bases. CDR1 and CDR2 (germline): MDHEN, SYDVKM. Written as DNA, the CDR3 is TGTGCCAGCAGTTTGGAGGTCTCTAGCAATCAGCCCCAGCATTTT. It encodes CASSLEVSSNQPQHF.